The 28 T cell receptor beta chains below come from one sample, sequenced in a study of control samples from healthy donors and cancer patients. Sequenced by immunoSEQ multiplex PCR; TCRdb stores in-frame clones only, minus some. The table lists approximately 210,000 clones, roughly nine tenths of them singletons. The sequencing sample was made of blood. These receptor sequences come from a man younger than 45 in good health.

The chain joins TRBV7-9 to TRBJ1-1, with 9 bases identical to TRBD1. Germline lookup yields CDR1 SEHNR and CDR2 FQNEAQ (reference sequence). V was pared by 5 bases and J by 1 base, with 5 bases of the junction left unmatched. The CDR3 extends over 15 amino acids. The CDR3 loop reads CASSPLQGANTEAFF. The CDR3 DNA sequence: TGTGCCAGCAGCCCCTTACAGGGGGCGAACACTGAAGCTTTCTTT.

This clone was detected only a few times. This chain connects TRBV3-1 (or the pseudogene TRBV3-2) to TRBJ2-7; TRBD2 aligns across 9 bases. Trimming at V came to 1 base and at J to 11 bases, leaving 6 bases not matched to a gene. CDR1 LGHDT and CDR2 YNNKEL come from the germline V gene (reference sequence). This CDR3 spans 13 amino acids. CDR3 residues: CASSQAPAGGKYF. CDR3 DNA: TGTGCCAGCAGCCAAGCCCCAGCGGGGGGCAAGTACTTC.

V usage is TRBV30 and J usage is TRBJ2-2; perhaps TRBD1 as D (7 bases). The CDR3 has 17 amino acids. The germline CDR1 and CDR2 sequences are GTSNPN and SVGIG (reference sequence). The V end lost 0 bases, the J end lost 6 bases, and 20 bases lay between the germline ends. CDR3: CAWSVLGAGGFSGELFF. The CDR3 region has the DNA TGTGCCTGGAGTGTATTAGGGGCAGGGGGGTTTTCCGGGGAGCTGTTTTTT. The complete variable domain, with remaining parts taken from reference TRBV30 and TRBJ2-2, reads SQTIHQWPATLVQPVGSPLSLECTVEGTSNPNLYWYRQAAGRGLQLLFYSVGIGQISSEVPQNLSASRPQDRQFILSSKKLLLSDSGFYLCAWSVLGAGGFSGELFFGEGSRLTVL.

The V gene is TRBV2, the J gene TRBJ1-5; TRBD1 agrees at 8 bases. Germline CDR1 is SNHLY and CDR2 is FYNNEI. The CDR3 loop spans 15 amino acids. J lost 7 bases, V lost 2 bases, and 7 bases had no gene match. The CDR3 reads CASSERGQGNQPQHF. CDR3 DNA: TGTGCCAGCAGTGAAAGAGGACAGGGAAACCAGCCCCAGCATTTT.

The CDR3 nucleotides are TGCGCCAGCAGCCAGGGTTGGTCAACGGGACAGGTAAGGTACGAGCAGTACTTC. Translating it yields CASSQGWSTGQVRYEQYF. The chain employs TRBV4-1 and TRBJ2-7, with 8 bases aligning to TRBD1. J lost 4 bases, V lost 3 bases, and 17 bases had no gene match. CDR1 is MGHRA, CDR2 YSYEKL, per germline. This CDR3 is 18 amino acids long.

The CDR3 region has the DNA TGTGCCAGCAGCCAAGTTCTAGACAGGGAGTTCGGCACCTACGAGCAGTACTTC. This codes for CASSQVLDREFGTYEQYF. The chain recombines TRBV4-2 with TRBJ2-7, with 7 bases matching TRBD1. This CDR3 is built from 18 residues. Germline CDR1 reads LGHNA; CDR2 reads YNFKEQ. Trimming removed 1 base from V and 2 bases from J; junction bases left unmatched: 14.

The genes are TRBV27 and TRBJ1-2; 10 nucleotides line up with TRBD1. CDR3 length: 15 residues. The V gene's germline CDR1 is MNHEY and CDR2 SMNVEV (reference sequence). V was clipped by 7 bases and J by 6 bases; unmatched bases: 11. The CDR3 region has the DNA TGTGCCAGCAACCCCCTTCCCGACAGGGGGCATGGCTACACCTTC. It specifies CASNPLPDRGHGYTF.

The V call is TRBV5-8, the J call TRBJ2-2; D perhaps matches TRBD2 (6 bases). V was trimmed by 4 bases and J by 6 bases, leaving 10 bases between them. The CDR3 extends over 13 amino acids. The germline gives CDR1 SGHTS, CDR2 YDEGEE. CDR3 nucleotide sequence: TGTGCCAGCAGCCGGGGGTTTGCCGGGGAGCTGTTTTTT. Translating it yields CASSRGFAGELFF. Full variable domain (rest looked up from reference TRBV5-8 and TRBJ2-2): EAGVTQSPTHLIKTRGQQATLRCSPISGHTSVYWYQQALGLGLQFLLWYDEGEERNRGNFPPRFSGRQFPNYSSELNVNALELEDSALYLCASSRGFAGELFFGEGSRLTVL.

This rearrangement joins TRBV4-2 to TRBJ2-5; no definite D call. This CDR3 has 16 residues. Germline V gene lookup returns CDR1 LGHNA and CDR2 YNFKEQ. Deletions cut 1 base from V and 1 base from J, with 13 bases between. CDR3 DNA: TGTGCCAGCAGCCAAGGCATGGGTATGAGCCAAGAGACCCAGTACTTC. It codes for CASSQGMGMSQETQYF.

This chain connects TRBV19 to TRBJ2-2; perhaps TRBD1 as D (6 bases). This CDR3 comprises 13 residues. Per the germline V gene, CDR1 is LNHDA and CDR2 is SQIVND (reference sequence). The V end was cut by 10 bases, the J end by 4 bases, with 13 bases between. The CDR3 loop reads CATWTAVTGELFF. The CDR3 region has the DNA TGTGCCACTTGGACAGCCGTCACCGGGGAGCTGTTTTTT. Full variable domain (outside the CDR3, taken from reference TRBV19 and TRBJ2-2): DGGITQSPKYLFRKEGQNVTLSCEQNLNHDAMYWYRQDPGQGLRLIYYSQIVNDFQKGDIAEGYSVSREKKESFPLTVTSAQKNPTAFYLCATWTAVTGELFFGEGSRLTVL.

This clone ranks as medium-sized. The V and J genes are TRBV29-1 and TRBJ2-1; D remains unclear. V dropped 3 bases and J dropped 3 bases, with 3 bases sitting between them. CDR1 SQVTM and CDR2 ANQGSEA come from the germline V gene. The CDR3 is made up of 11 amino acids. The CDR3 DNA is TGCAGCGTTGAGCGCTACAATGAGCAGTTCTTC. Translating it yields CSVERYNEQFF.

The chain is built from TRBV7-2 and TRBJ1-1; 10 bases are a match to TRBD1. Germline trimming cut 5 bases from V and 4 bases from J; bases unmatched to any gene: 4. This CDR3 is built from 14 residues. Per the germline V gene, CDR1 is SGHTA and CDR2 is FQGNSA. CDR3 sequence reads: CASSPRTGGTEAFF. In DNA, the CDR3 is TGTGCCAGCAGCCCCAGGACAGGGGGCACTGAAGCTTTCTTT.

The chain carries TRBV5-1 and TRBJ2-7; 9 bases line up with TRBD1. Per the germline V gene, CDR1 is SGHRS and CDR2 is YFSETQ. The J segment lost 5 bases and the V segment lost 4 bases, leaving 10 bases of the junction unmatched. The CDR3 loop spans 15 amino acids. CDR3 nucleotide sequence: TGCGCCAGCAGCGCGGTACAGGGGGCCCTACACGAGCAGTACTTC. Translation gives CASSAVQGALHEQYF.

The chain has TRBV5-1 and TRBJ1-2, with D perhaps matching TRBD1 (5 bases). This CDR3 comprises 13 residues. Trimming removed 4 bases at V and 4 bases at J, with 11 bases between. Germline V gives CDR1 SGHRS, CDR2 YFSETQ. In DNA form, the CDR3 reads TGCGCCAGCAGCCCAGACAGTGGCTATGGCTACACCTTC. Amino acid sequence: CASSPDSGYGYTF.

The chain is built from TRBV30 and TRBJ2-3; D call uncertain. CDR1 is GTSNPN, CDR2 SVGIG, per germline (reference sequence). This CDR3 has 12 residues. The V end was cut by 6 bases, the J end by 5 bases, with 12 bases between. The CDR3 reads CACSPAGDTQYF. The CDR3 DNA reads TGTGCCTGTTCCCCAGCAGGAGATACGCAGTATTTT.

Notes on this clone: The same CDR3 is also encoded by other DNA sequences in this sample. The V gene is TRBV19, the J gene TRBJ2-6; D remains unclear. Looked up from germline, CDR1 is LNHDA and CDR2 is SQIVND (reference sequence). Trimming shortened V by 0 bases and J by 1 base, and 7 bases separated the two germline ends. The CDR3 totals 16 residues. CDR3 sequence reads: CASSIDSGSGANVLTF. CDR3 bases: TGTGCCAGTAGTATAGACAGTGGGTCTGGGGCCAACGTCCTGACTTTC.

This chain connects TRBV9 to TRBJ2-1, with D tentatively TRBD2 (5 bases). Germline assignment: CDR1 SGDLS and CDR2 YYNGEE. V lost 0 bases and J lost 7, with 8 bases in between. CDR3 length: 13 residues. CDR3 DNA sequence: TGTGCCAGCAGCGTAGGGGGAGAAAATGAGCAGTTCTTC. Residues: CASSVGGENEQFF. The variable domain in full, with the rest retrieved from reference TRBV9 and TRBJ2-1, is DSGVTQTPKHLITATGQRVTLRCSPRSGDLSVYWYQQSLDQGLQFLIQYYNGEERAKGNILERFSAQQFPDLHSELNLSSLELGDSALYFCASSVGGENEQFFGPGTRLTVL.

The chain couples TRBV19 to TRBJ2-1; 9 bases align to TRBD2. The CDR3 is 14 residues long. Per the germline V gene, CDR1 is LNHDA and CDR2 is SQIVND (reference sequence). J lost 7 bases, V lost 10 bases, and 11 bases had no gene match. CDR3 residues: CATAPRGGSNEQFF. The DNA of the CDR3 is TGTGCCACCGCTCCGCGGGGGGGCTCAAATGAGCAGTTCTTC.

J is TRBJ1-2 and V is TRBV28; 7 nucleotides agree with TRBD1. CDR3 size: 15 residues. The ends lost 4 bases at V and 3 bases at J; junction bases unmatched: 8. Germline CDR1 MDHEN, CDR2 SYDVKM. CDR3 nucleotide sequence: TGTGCCAGCAGTTCGCCCTCAGGGGGAGACTATGGCTACACCTTC. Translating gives CASSSPSGGDYGYTF.

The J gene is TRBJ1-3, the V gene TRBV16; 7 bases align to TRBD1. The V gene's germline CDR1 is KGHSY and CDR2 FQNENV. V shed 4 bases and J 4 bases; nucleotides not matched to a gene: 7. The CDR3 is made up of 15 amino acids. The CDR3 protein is CASSLNRGKGNTIYF. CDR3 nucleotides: TGTGCCAGCAGCCTTAACAGGGGAAAAGGAAACACCATATATTTT.

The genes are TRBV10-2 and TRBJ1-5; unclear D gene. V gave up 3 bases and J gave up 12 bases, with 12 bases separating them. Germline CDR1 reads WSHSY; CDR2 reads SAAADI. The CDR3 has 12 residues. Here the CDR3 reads CASSERNSNQHF. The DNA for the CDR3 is TGCGCCAGCAGTGAAAGGAACAGTAACCAGCATTTT.

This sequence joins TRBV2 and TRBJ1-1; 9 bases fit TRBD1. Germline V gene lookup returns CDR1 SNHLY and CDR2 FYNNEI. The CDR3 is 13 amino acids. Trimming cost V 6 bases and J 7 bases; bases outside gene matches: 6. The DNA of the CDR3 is TGTGCCAGCAGAGTCGGACAGGGGATTGAAGCTTTCTTT. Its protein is CASRVGQGIEAFF.

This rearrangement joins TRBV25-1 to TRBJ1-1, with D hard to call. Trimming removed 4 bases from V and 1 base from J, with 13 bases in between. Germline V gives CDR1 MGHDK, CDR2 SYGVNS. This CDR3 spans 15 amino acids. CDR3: CASSGEVVRNTEAFF. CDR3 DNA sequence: TGTGCCAGCAGTGGGGAGGTAGTGAGGAACACTGAAGCTTTCTTT.

CDR3 coding DNA: TGCGCCAGCAGCTCTCACATGGGACGGAATAATTCACCCCTCCACTTT. Amino acids: CASSSHMGRNNSPLHF. The gene calls are TRBV5-1 and TRBJ1-6; perhaps TRBD1 as D (5 bases). Trimming removed 3 bases at V and 5 bases at J, with 15 bases between. The CDR3 is 16 amino acids. CDR1 and CDR2 (germline): SGHRS, YFSETQ.

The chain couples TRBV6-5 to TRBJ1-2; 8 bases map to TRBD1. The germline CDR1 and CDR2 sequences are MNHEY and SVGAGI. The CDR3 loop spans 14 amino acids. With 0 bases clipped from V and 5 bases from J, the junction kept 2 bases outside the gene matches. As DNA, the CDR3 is TGTGCCAGCAGTTACTCCCGACAGGGGTATGGCTACACCTTC. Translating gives CASSYSRQGYGYTF.

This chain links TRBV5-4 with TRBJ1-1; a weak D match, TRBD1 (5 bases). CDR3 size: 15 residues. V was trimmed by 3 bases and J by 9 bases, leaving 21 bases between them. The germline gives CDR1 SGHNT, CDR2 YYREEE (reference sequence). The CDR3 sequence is CASSSHWGSDSKAFF. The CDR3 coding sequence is TGTGCCAGCAGCTCGCATTGGGGGTCAGACTCTAAAGCTTTCTTT.

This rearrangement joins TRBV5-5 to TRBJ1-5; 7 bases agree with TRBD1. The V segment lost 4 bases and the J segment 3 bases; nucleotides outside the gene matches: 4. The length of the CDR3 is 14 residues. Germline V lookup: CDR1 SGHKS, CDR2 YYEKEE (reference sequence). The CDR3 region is CASSAGTANQPQHF. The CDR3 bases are TGTGCCAGCAGCGCCGGGACAGCCAATCAGCCCCAGCATTTT.

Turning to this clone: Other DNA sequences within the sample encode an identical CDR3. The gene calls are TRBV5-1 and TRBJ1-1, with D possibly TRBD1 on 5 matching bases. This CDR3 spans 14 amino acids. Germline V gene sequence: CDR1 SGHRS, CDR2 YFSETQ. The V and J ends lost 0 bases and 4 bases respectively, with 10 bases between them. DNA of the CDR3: TGCGCCAGCAGCTTGGGTGGGGGGGGCACTGAAGCTTTCTTT. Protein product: CASSLGGGGTEAFF.